One and the same sample provided the 7 T cell receptor beta chains below, sequenced in a study of metastatic and nonmetastatic thyroid tumors (dated by TCRdb to about 2020). No treatment had been received by any patient before thyroid surgery. Library generation was performed with PCR. The instrument was an Illumina HiSeq 4000. The public reads were quality trimmed at Q25 with fastp and then assembled into clones with MiXCR by TCRdb, keeping productive beta chains. The sample contains tens of thousands of clones, around a third of them found a single time. Approximately 16% of the sample is held by the ten biggest clonotypes. The sample was tumor tissue. The receptors were sampled from a female donor with papillary thyroid cancer or a benign thyroid nodule (not recorded which). Some clones in this sample may be carry-over from other donors' samples.

V usage is TRBV6-1 and J usage is TRBJ2-5, with D maybe TRBD1 (5 bases). This CDR3 spans 13 amino acids. Trimming shortened V by 5 bases and J by 4 bases, and 11 bases separated the two germline ends. CDR1 and CDR2 from the germline V gene are MNHNS and SASEGT. For the CDR3, the DNA is TGTGCCAGCAGTAAGACAGATGTAGAGACCCAGTACTTC. Translating it yields CASSKTDVETQYF.

This clone was seen a handful of times. The rearrangement links TRBV12-3 or TRBV12-4 to TRBJ2-3, with 7 bases lining up with TRBD2. V trimming: 4 bases; J trimming: 4 bases; junction bases outside the gene matches: 5. There are 14 residues in the CDR3. CDR3 region: CASSSTSWPDTQYF. The CDR3 coding sequence is TGTGCCAGCAGTTCGACTAGCTGGCCAGATACGCAGTATTTT.

V and J are TRBV11-1 and TRBJ2-1, with TRBD2 matching over 16 bases. The length of the CDR3 is 18 residues. Germline V CDR1 and CDR2: SGHAT, FQDESV (reference sequence). Losses at the gene ends were 4 bases for V and 2 bases for J; bases not matched to a gene: 5. This CDR3 is CASSWGLAGGPPYNEQFF. CDR3 coding DNA: TGTGCCAGCAGCTGGGGACTAGCGGGAGGGCCCCCCTACAATGAGCAGTTCTTC.

The chain couples TRBV2 to TRBJ2-2, with 9 positions matching TRBD1. The CDR3 length is 15 residues. Trimming at V came to 8 bases and at J to 0 bases, leaving 4 bases not matched to a gene. The germline gives CDR1 SNHLY, CDR2 FYNNEI. The CDR3 sequence is CASLRDRANTGELFF. The CDR3, as DNA: TGTGCCAGCTTGCGGGACAGGGCGAACACCGGGGAGCTGTTTTTT.

The table lists this clone with a few counts. The CDR3 is CASSLPGPTDTQYF. In DNA form, the CDR3 reads TGTGCCAGCAGTCTCCCGGGACCCACAGATACGCAGTATTTT. The chain combines TRBV6-1 with TRBJ2-3; D is tentatively TRBD1 or TRBD2 (5 bases each). This CDR3 has 14 amino acids. The germline CDR1 and CDR2 sequences are MNHNS and SASEGT. The V end was cut by 5 bases, the J end by 2 bases, with 11 bases between.

This clone was seen a handful of times. V is TRBV25-1 and J is TRBJ2-1; 7 bases align to TRBD2. J lost 8 bases, V lost 8 bases, and 12 bases had no gene match. Germline assignment: CDR1 MGHDK and CDR2 SYGVNS. There are 14 residues in the CDR3. The CDR3 loop reads CASSLAGEIDEQFF. CDR3 coding DNA: TGTGCCAGCTCCTTGGCGGGAGAAATAGATGAGCAGTTCTTC.

The chain employs TRBV20-1 and TRBJ2-1; D remains ambiguous. Trimming stripped 6 bases from V and 4 bases from J, with 19 bases between. Germline assignment: CDR1 DFQATT and CDR2 SNEGSKA (reference sequence). The CDR3 spans 15 residues. This chain's CDR3 is CSANNRVGIYNEQFF. Written as DNA, the CDR3 is TGCAGTGCCAACAACCGGGTGGGAATATACAATGAGCAGTTCTTC.